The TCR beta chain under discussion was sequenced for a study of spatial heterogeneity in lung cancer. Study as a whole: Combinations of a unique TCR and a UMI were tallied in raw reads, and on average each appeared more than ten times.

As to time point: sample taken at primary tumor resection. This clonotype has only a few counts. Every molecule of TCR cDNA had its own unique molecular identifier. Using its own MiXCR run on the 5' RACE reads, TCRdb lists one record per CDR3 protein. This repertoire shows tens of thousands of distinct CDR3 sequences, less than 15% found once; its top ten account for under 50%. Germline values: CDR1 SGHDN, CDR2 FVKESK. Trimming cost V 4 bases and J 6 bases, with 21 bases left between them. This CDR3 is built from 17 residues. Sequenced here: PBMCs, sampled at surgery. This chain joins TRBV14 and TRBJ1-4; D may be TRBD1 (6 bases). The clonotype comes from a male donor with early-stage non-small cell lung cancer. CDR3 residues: CASSRFSRRGFDEKLFF. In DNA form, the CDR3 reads TGTGCCAGCAGCCGCTTCAGCCGGAGGGGGTTTGATGAAAAACTGTTTTTT.